These T cell receptor beta chains were read from a single sample in a study of blood T cell repertoires in COVID-19. Profiling relied on immunoSEQ multiplex PCR, and the TCRdb table lists in-frame clones only, not all of them. The sample contains under 350,000 clones, more than 75% of which appear only once. Material for sequencing was PBMCs or T cells enriched from blood (not recorded which). The receptors originated from a man aged 30 to 39 who had recovered from COVID-19. The conserved cysteine and the conserved F or W are not part of the CDR3 here.

J gene: TRBJ2-3; V gene: TRBV28; CDR3 protein: ASSLGGVRTDTQY
J gene: TRBJ2-3; V gene: TRBV28; CDR3 protein: ASSFRRGAARPYTQY
J gene: TRBJ1-1; V gene: TRBV29-1; CDR3 protein: SVGGQGYTEAF
J gene: TRBJ2-2; V gene: TRBV7-2; CDR3 protein: ASSLGLAGTGELF
J gene: TRBJ2-5; V gene: TRBV15; CDR3 protein: ATSRVWGDQETQY
J gene: TRBJ2-1; V gene: TRBV27; CDR3 protein: ASTQPISGRFTNEQF
J gene: TRBJ1-1; V gene: TRBV25-1; CDR3 protein: ASRGQGNTEAF
J gene: TRBJ2-3; V gene: TRBV9; CDR3 protein: ASSVPGDPDTQY
J gene: TRBJ1-3; V gene: TRBV12-3/TRBV12-4; CDR3 protein: ASSLALRDTIY
J gene: TRBJ1-5; V gene: TRBV28; CDR3 protein: ASSLPPRGRGGNQPQH
J gene: TRBJ2-1; V gene: TRBV6-5; CDR3 protein: ASRTTGNEQF
J gene: TRBJ2-7; V gene: TRBV21-1; CDR3 protein: ASSKVGETTYEQY
J gene: TRBJ2-1; V gene: TRBV7-9; CDR3 protein: ASSSRRDAYNEQF
J gene: TRBJ2-7; V gene: TRBV5-4; CDR3 protein: ASSFISGSAYEQY
J gene: TRBJ2-1; V gene: TRBV3-1/TRBV3-2; CDR3 protein: ASSQLLAENEQF
J gene: TRBJ2-2; V gene: TRBV24-1; CDR3 protein: ATSDQGTHTGELF
J gene: TRBJ1-3; V gene: TRBV30; CDR3 protein: AWSSGRYTIY
J gene: TRBJ2-7; V gene: TRBV3-1/TRBV3-2; CDR3 protein: ASSAEDSGQSYEQY
J gene: TRBJ1-2; V gene: TRBV5-1; CDR3 protein: ASSRNQGFYGYT
J gene: TRBJ1-5; V gene: TRBV18; CDR3 protein: ASSDGRRGSNQPQH
J gene: TRBJ1-5; V gene: TRBV11-2; CDR3 protein: ASSLTGQQGQPQH
J gene: TRBJ2-5; V gene: TRBV29-1; CDR3 protein: SVVTLETQY
J gene: TRBJ2-7; V gene: TRBV12-3/TRBV12-4; CDR3 protein: ASSLVKSYEQY
J gene: TRBJ1-1; V gene: TRBV5-1; CDR3 protein: ASSVQGANTEAF
J gene: TRBJ2-1; V gene: TRBV19; CDR3 protein: ASSSSGVGYNEQF
J gene: TRBJ2-3; V gene: TRBV9; CDR3 protein: ASSVASGTSTDTQY
J gene: TRBJ1-2; V gene: TRBV18; CDR3 protein: ASSPGTGNGYT
J gene: TRBJ1-2; V gene: TRBV15; CDR3 protein: ATSRDPSGDDYGYT
J gene: TRBJ2-2; V gene: TRBV7-9; CDR3 protein: ASSPSGISTGELF
J gene: TRBJ1-6; V gene: TRBV3-1/TRBV3-2; CDR3 protein: ASSRGINSPLH
J gene: TRBJ1-1; V gene: TRBV4-1; CDR3 protein: ASSQVRGATEAF
J gene: TRBJ2-1; V gene: TRBV14; CDR3 protein: ASSPGLAGGYNEQF
J gene: TRBJ2-1; V gene: TRBV7-8; CDR3 protein: ASSPQTPRGEQF
J gene: TRBJ1-6; V gene: TRBV4-1; CDR3 protein: ASSRGTGEGSPLH
J gene: TRBJ1-6; V gene: TRBV28; CDR3 protein: ASSGGDSHNSPLH
J gene: TRBJ2-7; V gene: TRBV18; CDR3 protein: ASSPPRTGTGAYEQY
J gene: TRBJ2-7; V gene: TRBV19; CDR3 protein: ASSAGLAGGPSEQY
J gene: TRBJ1-5; V gene: TRBV27; CDR3 protein: ASSVEGNQPQH
J gene: TRBJ2-1; V gene: TRBV4-2; CDR3 protein: ASSLSGTGWNNEQF
J gene: TRBJ1-2; V gene: TRBV7-8; CDR3 protein: ASSLTRQPLNYGYT